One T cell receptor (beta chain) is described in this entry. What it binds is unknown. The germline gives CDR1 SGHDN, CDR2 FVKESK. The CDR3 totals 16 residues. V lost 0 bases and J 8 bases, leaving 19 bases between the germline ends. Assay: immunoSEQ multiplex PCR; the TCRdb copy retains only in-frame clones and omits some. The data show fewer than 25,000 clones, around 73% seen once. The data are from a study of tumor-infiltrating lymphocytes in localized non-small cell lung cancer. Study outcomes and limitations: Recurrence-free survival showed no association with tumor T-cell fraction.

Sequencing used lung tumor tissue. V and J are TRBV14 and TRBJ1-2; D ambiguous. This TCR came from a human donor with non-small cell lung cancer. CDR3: CASSQDRTVPTLGYTF. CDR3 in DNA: TGTGCCAGCAGCCAAGATAGAACAGTCCCCACCCTGGGCTACACCTTC.